What follows are 9 T cell receptor beta chains derived from one specimen sequenced in a study of blood T cells in healthy people across ages. A sample-barcoded 5' primer and a J-beta primer mix were used in a second PCR of roughly 6 to 11 cycles. TCRdb used MiXCR to reprocess the 5' RACE reads, holding one entry per CDR3 protein. The data show about 670,000 distinct CDR3 sequences, more than 45% seen once. The sample consisted of blood. Receptors were obtained from a woman over 75 in good health.

Points on this clonotype: A much larger clone lies a single base off, so this may be a read error. J is TRBJ1-4 and V is TRBV2; perhaps TRBD1 as D (5 bases). From germline, CDR1 is SNHLY and CDR2 FYNNEI. V was shortened by 0 bases and J by 8 bases, with 13 bases between the two germline ends. CDR3 size: 15 residues. In DNA, the CDR3 is TGTGCCAGCAGTGAAGCGGGGACGGAGAAGGAAAAACTGTTTTTT. Amino acids: CASSEAGTEKEKLFF.

On this clonotype itself: With a much larger clone just one base away, this may be a read error. This rearrangement joins TRBV27 to TRBJ1-2; tentative D call: TRBD1 (6 bases). Germline CDR1 reads MNHEY; CDR2 reads SMNVEV (reference sequence). This CDR3 region has 15 residues. CDR3 coding DNA: TGTGTCAGCAGTTTATCCCCAGGGGCAGGAGGGGGCTACACCTTC. Translating gives CVSSLSPGAGGGYTF.

Comments on this clonotype: Possible read error: a much larger clone is one base away. The chain employs TRBV10-2 and TRBJ2-7; 10 nucleotides agree with TRBD2. The germline CDR1 and CDR2 sequences are WSHSY and SAAADI. The CDR3 runs to 14 residues. The V gene end was trimmed by 6 bases and the J gene end by 6 bases; junction bases not matched to a gene: 8. CDR3 in DNA: TGCGCCAGCAGGAGGACTAGCGGACCCTGCGAGCAGTACTTC. It codes for CASRRTSGPCEQYF.

The chain carries TRBV20-1 and TRBJ2-7; 8 bases map to TRBD1. With 3 bases clipped from V and 2 bases from J, the junction kept 3 bases outside the gene matches. The CDR3 extends over 13 amino acids. Germline CDR1 reads DFQATT; CDR2 reads SNEGSKA (reference sequence). The CDR3, as DNA: TGCAGTGCTAGGGACAGGGACACCTACGAGCAGTACTTC. This gives the protein CSARDRDTYEQYF.

This chain connects TRBV6-1 to TRBJ2-3, with 12 bases matching TRBD2. V lost 6 bases to trimming and J lost 1 base; unmatched junction nucleotides: 14. CDR3 length: 19 residues. Germline values: CDR1 MNHNS, CDR2 SASEGT. The CDR3 loop is CASRSWTSGTPGGTDTQYF. In nucleotides, the CDR3 is TGTGCCAGCAGATCCTGGACTAGCGGGACCCCTGGGGGCACAGATACGCAGTATTTT.

This clonotype was seen only a few times. V and J are TRBV13 and TRBJ1-1; no clear D gene. V was pared by 4 bases and J by 7 bases, with 13 bases between. The germline CDR1 and CDR2 sequences are PRHDT and FYEKMQ (reference sequence). The CDR3 is 13 amino acids. Written as DNA, the CDR3 is TGTGCCAGCAGCTCGGACTTATCGGTTGAAGCTTTCTTT. Translation gives CASSSDLSVEAFF.

The chain couples TRBV7-2 to TRBJ2-7; 9 bases fit TRBD1. Germline V gives CDR1 SGHTA, CDR2 FQGNSA. The CDR3 spans 16 residues. The V and J ends lost 2 bases and 2 bases, in that order; junction bases with no gene match: 7. CDR3 in amino acids: CASSLYRGRMTYEQYF. CDR3 sequence (DNA): TGTGCCAGCAGCTTATACAGGGGGCGCATGACCTACGAGCAGTACTTC.

The chain links TRBV29-1 to TRBJ2-1, with 9 bases identical to TRBD2. The V gene's germline CDR1 is SQVTM and CDR2 ANQGSEA. CDR3 length equals 17 residues. V lost 1 base, J lost 0 bases, and 7 bases stayed unmatched. The CDR3 coding sequence is TGCAGCGTTGAAGGACTAGCGGTCCCCAGCTCCTACAATGAGCAGTTCTTC. Amino acids: CSVEGLAVPSSYNEQFF.

The table lists this clonotype with a count of one. This may stem from a read error, because a much larger clone lies one nucleotide away. The V call is TRBV7-9, the J call TRBJ2-1; 11 bases line up with TRBD2. The CDR3 has 14 residues. Trimming cost V 10 bases and J 11 bases; bases outside gene matches: 13. CDR1 and CDR2 (germline): SEHNR, FQNEAQ (reference sequence). The DNA of the CDR3 is TGTGCCATCACTAGCGGGAGTCAAGGGGATAAGCAGTTCTTC. Residues: CAITSGSQGDKQFF.